The entry that follows covers one TCR beta chain sequence. This clone's antigen is unknown. No quality values exist for individual bases; no much larger clone is one base distant. The CDR3 holds 15 amino acids from the cysteine to the phenylalanine. The retained sequence is limited to the CDR3, 45 bases, with the frame set at the first base. The V and J ends are trimmed by 5 bases and 1 base, leaving 12 bases between them. CDR1 and CDR2 are drawn from the germline V gene: MNHEY, SVGAGI. This specimen's time point label, interpreted: 12 to 13 months on ibrutinib. For TCR beta library preparation, about 1.8 micrograms of genomic DNA were isolated from cryopreserved PBMCs. Longitudinal blood samples from CLL patients on ibrutinib monotherapy were analyzed using high-throughput TCR beta sequencing. The patients were enrolled in a single-center, open-label phase 2 trial of ibrutinib monotherapy. The sample belongs to a study of cytotoxic CD8 clonotypes in ibrutinib-treated CLL (dated by TCRdb to about 2021). Some background on the complete study: The cohort included roughly 15 treatment-naive and ten to twelve relapsed/refractory patients; roughly 17 were IGHV unmutated. Partial responses were observed in some 24 patients and complete responses in 2; after a median follow-up of roughly 72 months, remission was maintained in about 15 patients and progression was observed in about twelve. Response samples were obtained after a median of approximately 12 months of treatment, with a range of roughly 6 to 40 months. Samples averaged roughly 260,000 productive templates and just under 95,000 productive rearrangements. Of the 85 to 95 participants in the trial, about two dozen had longitudinal samples available. Cryopreserved peripheral blood mononuclear cells were obtained before treatment, at response, and at either sustained remission or disease progression. All remission and progressive disease samples were collected while patients were still receiving ibrutinib. General conclusions and limits of the study: At baseline, clonality was higher than in age-matched healthy donors and showed a strong correlation with circulating CD8+ T-cell counts. Lymph node repertoires were not examined, and the timing of sampling was not matched between patients in sustained remission and those whose disease progressed. Public clonotypes were found to be uncommon and were observed to contract or remain stable during treatment; the increase in clonality was shown to reflect expansion of private clonotypes at ibrutinib response. Clonality increased at ibrutinib response, stayed stable in sustained remission, and fell back toward baseline at progression.

Each clonotype received, on average, about 10x coverage in deep resolution sequencing performed on a MiSeq, where the target depth lay between 1 in 1 million and 1 in 200,000 T cells. The immunoSEQ hsTCRB Kit was used to generate the TCR beta libraries. In the original analysis: ImmunoSEQ Data Assistant and ImmunoSEQ Analyzer were used for data analysis, and V, D and J genes were assigned according to IMGT definitions. Clonality, which ranges from 0 to 1, was calculated by subtracting the normalized Shannon entropy of productive rearrangement frequencies from one. Public clonotype analysis was restricted to overrepresented clonotypes comprising at least 0.05% of each patient's repertoire. Repertoires from some twelve age-matched healthy donors in immuneACCESS were used as clonality controls. What TCRdb holds here is the immuneACCESS table cut down to in-frame rearrangements. Part of the clones is not present; checked against another copy, under half of the missing clones reflect an unresolved V gene, and the others are unexplained. V, J and clone size derive from that table, while D and trimming were established from the DNA sequence. This sample gives 130,000 to 150,000 clones in total; 79% of them show up just once. Around 13% of the sample goes to the ten largest clones.

The chain uses TRBV6-5 and TRBJ2-4; TRBD2 is possibly the D segment (5 matching bases). Sequencing used PBMCs, obtained after 12 months of ibrutinib treatment. This receptor was identified in a human donor with chronic lymphocytic leukemia. The DNA sequence is TGTGCCAGCAGTCCCAACACGGGGGCCAAAAACATTCAGTACTTC. This codes for CASSPNTGAKNIQYF.